Listed below are T cell receptor beta chains from one sample, sequenced in a study of blood T cell repertoires in COVID-19. Profiling relied on immunoSEQ multiplex PCR, and the TCRdb table lists in-frame clones only, not all of them. The data hold 180,000 or so clones, with 80% to 85% observed a single time. Sequencing was carried out using peripheral blood. These receptors all stem from a woman between 65 and 79 years old with COVID-19, enrolled during active disease. Each CDR3 is given with its conserved first and last residue. D genes are given only for firm matches. Only part of the rows carry a size: once, few, many, or a class if the clone is expanded.

d_call,j_call,v_call,clone_size,cdr3_nt,cdr3_aa
-,TRBJ1-1,TRBV5-6,-,TGTGCCAGCAGTAGGGAGGTAGGTACTGAAGCTTTCTTT,CASSREVGTEAFF
-,TRBJ1-2,TRBV28,once,TGTGCCAGCCGTCCAGGGTTCTATGGCTACACCTTC,CASRPGFYGYTF
-,TRBJ1-6,TRBV27,few,TGTGCCAGCAGTCCAAACTCCTCTCCAGGGCCCTATTCACCCCTCCACTTT,CASSPNSSPGPYSPLHF
TRBD1,TRBJ1-3,TRBV28,once,TGTGCCAGCAGTTTCACAGGGGGCTCTGGAAACACCATATATTTT,CASSFTGGSGNTIYF
-,TRBJ1-1,TRBV2,-,TGTGCCAGCAGTGAAACGGGTGGGCAGGGCACTGAAGCTTTCTTT,CASSETGGQGTEAFF
TRBD1,TRBJ1-3,TRBV10-3,-,TGCGCGACTGAATTGGGCGGCAGGGGGCCAGGAAACACCATATATTTT,CATELGGRGPGNTIYF
TRBD1,TRBJ1-6,TRBV2,-,TGTGCCAGCAGTGCAAACGCCGGGACAGTCTCTTCACCCCTCCACTTT,CASSANAGTVSSPLHF
-,TRBJ2-1,TRBV7-9,-,TGTGCCAGCAGCCCTCGAGGGGAGGATGAGCAGTTCTTC,CASSPRGEDEQFF
-,TRBJ2-2,TRBV12-3/TRBV12-4,-,TGTGCCAGCAGTTTAGGTCAGATAGGGGAGCTGTTTTTT,CASSLGQIGELFF
-,TRBJ1-1,TRBV19,-,TGTGCCAGTAGTCGAGGGATGAACACTGAAGCTTTCTTT,CASSRGMNTEAFF
-,TRBJ1-2,TRBV27,-,TGTGCCAGCAGTTTATCAGGACAGACATACTATGGCTACACCTTC,CASSLSGQTYYGYTF
-,TRBJ1-5,TRBV3-1/TRBV3-2,-,TGTGCCAGCAGCCAAGATTGGAGGGCAAATCAGCCCCAGCATTTT,CASSQDWRANQPQHF
TRBD1,TRBJ1-4,TRBV10-3,-,TGTGCCATCAGTGAGTCTGAGACAGGGAATGAAAAACTGTTTTTT,CAISESETGNEKLFF
-,TRBJ1-2,TRBV15,-,TGTGCCACCAGCGGCCGGGGACTCCCCCTGGGGTATGGCTACACCTTC,CATSGRGLPLGYGYTF
-,TRBJ1-2,TRBV30,once,TGTGCCTGGAGTGGAGCCACGAGTTACTATGGCTACACCTTC,CAWSGATSYYGYTF
-,TRBJ1-1,TRBV6-1,-,TGTGCCAGCAGTGAATGGAGTGAAGCTTTCTTT,CASSEWSEAFF
TRBD2,TRBJ2-3,TRBV5-1,-,TGCGCCAGCATCCCACATAGAGCGGGGGCGGGCACAGATACGCAGTATTTT,CASIPHRAGAGTDTQYF
TRBD2,TRBJ2-7,TRBV5-1,-,TGCGCCAGCAGCTCAGGGACTAGCGGATTTACCTACGAGCAGTACTTC,CASSSGTSGFTYEQYF
-,TRBJ2-1,TRBV18,-,TGTGCCAGCTCCCTCGTCTTCAATGAGCAGTTCTTC,CASSLVFNEQFF
TRBD2,TRBJ2-5,TRBV10-1,-,TGCGCCAGCAGTGGATCGAGGGAGGGAGAGACCCAGTACTTC,CASSGSREGETQYF
-,TRBJ1-6,TRBV6-1,many,TGTGCCAGCAGTGAGTCAGCGATACTCTTTTCACCCCTCCACTTT,CASSESAILFSPLHF
-,TRBJ1-5,TRBV30,-,TGTGCCTGGAGTGGGAGAGCCGATCAGCCCCAGCATTTT,CAWSGRADQPQHF
TRBD1,TRBJ2-3,TRBV2,-,TGTGCCATCGTCCGGGACAGGGGATGGTCGGATACGCAGTATTTT,CAIVRDRGWSDTQYF
-,TRBJ2-5,TRBV19,-,TGTGCCAGTAGTATCGGGGGAAGAGAGACCCAGTACTTC,CASSIGGRETQYF
TRBD1,TRBJ2-3,TRBV9,-,TGTGCCAGCCGAAGATGGACGGGACAGGGTTGGGACGGAGATACGCAGTATTTT,CASRRWTGQGWDGDTQYF
-,TRBJ1-1,TRBV7-8,-,TGTGCCAGCAGCTTAGCTTGGGCAGGCCCAAACACTGAAGCTTTCTTT,CASSLAWAGPNTEAFF
TRBD2,TRBJ2-7,TRBV28,-,TGTGCCAGCAGCCAGGGCGGGACTAGCGTGTTTGAGCAGTACTTC,CASSQGGTSVFEQYF
-,TRBJ1-5,TRBV6-5,-,TGTGCCAGCAAACTTGGGCATCAGCCCCAGCATTTT,CASKLGHQPQHF
-,TRBJ1-3,TRBV3-1/TRBV3-2,-,TGTGCCAGCAGCCTCTCTAAGGGAAACACCATATATTTT,CASSLSKGNTIYF
-,TRBJ1-1,TRBV16,-,TGTGCCAGCAGCTGGCACAGGGAAACTGAAGCTTTCTTT,CASSWHRETEAFF
TRBD1,TRBJ2-4,TRBV19,-,TGTGCCAGTGCCCCTCCGGGACAGCGAAACATTCAGTACTTC,CASAPPGQRNIQYF
-,TRBJ2-1,TRBV3-1/TRBV3-2,-,TGTGCCAGCAGGAGGGCTGACAATGAGCAGTTCTTC,CASRRADNEQFF
-,TRBJ1-6,TRBV4-1,-,TGCGCCAGCAGCCCGGGATCGGGGAAGAGTAATTCACCCCTCCACTTT,CASSPGSGKSNSPLHF
-,TRBJ2-1,TRBV19,-,TGTGCCAGTAGTATTGCGGGCAATGAGCAGTTCTTC,CASSIAGNEQFF
-,TRBJ1-2,TRBV3-1/TRBV3-2,few,TGTGCCAGCAGCCAAGTGACAGACGGCGGCTACACCTTC,CASSQVTDGGYTF
TRBD1,TRBJ1-6,TRBV6-5,-,TGTGCCAGCAGTTACGGGACAGGGGATTCACCCCTCCACTTT,CASSYGTGDSPLHF
-,TRBJ2-1,TRBV7-2,-,TGTGCCAGCAGCCAAACCGGGAGCTCCTACAATGAGCAGTTCTTC,CASSQTGSSYNEQFF
TRBD1,TRBJ1-1,TRBV4-2,-,TGTGCCAGCAGCCGCGGGACAGGTGATTTGAACACTGAAGCTTTCTTT,CASSRGTGDLNTEAFF
-,TRBJ1-2,TRBV28,-,TGTGCCAGCAGACTAGCCGACCGGGGGGGCTACACCTTC,CASRLADRGGYTF
TRBD1,TRBJ2-7,TRBV7-2,-,TGTGCCAGCAGCCTTTCAGGGGGTCTGCGCGAGCAGTACTTC,CASSLSGGLREQYF
TRBD1,TRBJ1-4,TRBV15,-,TGTGCCACCAGCAGACTGGACAGGGAGGAAAAACTGTTTTTT,CATSRLDREEKLFF
TRBD1,TRBJ2-7,TRBV6-1,few,TGTGCCAGCAGTGATCCCCCGGGACAGGGGAGGGGCGAGCAGTACTTC,CASSDPPGQGRGEQYF
-,TRBJ2-3,TRBV5-1,-,TGCGCCAGCAGCTTACTAGACTCCATGACAGATACGCAGTATTTT,CASSLLDSMTDTQYF
-,TRBJ1-1,TRBV5-1,few,TGCGCCAGCAGCTTGGGCGCTTCTAAATCTGTAATCTTT,CASSLGASKSVIF
-,TRBJ1-6,TRBV3-1/TRBV3-2,-,TGTGCCAGCAGCCACGACAGGTATAATTCACCCCTCCACTTT,CASSHDRYNSPLHF
-,TRBJ2-2,TRBV5-1,-,TGCGCCAGCAGCTTGGGAGGCAGGGTGAACACCGGGGAGCTGTTTTTT,CASSLGGRVNTGELFF
TRBD2,TRBJ2-2,TRBV4-2,-,TGTGCCAGCAGCCATGGTGGGACTAGCGAGAACACCGGGGAGCTGTTTTTT,CASSHGGTSENTGELFF
-,TRBJ2-5,TRBV5-1,-,TGCGCCAGCAGGGTCGGCAGGGAAGAGACCCAGTACTTC,CASRVGREETQYF
-,TRBJ1-1,TRBV10-3,-,TGTGCCATCAGTGCCCATCCAGGGGTCAGCACTGAAGCTTTCTTT,CAISAHPGVSTEAFF
-,TRBJ1-6,TRBV3-1/TRBV3-2,-,TGTGCCAGCAGCCAAAAGGGATCTCAGGGGAGAACCCTCCACTTT,CASSQKGSQGRTLHF
TRBD2,TRBJ2-1,TRBV3-1/TRBV3-2,once,TGTGCCAGCAGCCCTGGGACTAGCGGGGGGAGCTCCTACAATGAGCAGTTCTTC,CASSPGTSGGSSYNEQFF
-,TRBJ2-3,TRBV7-2,-,TGTGCCAGCATGCCCCAGGGGCAGAGCACAGATACGCAGTATTTT,CASMPQGQSTDTQYF
-,TRBJ1-1,TRBV28,few,TGTGCCAGTGTTACCCTCAGCGCAACTGAAGCTTTCTTT,CASVTLSATEAFF
-,TRBJ2-7,TRBV18,few,TGTGCCAGCTCACCACCGGCCCCACAGGGCGAGCAGTACTTC,CASSPPAPQGEQYF
TRBD1,TRBJ2-2,TRBV5-1,-,TGCGCCAGCAGCAGTGAGGGACAGGGACTCACCGGGGAGCTGTTTTTT,CASSSEGQGLTGELFF
TRBD2,TRBJ2-5,TRBV6-5,-,TGTGCCAGCAGTTACTGGGGGGGAGGGATTAAAGAGACCCAGTACTTC,CASSYWGGGIKETQYF
-,TRBJ1-2,TRBV3-1/TRBV3-2,-,TGTGCCAGCAGCGCGAGGGGGGGGAGCGGTGGCTACACCTTC,CASSARGGSGGYTF
-,TRBJ1-5,TRBV6-1,-,TGTGCCAGCAGTGATAGGGGGTGGCAGCCCCAGCATTTT,CASSDRGWQPQHF
TRBD1,TRBJ2-2,TRBV9,-,TGTGCCAGCAGCGAAGGGCAGGGGGCGAACACCGGGGAGCTGTTTTTT,CASSEGQGANTGELFF
-,TRBJ2-3,TRBV27,-,TGTGCCAGCAGTTTGGGACTTAGCACAGATACGCAGTATTTT,CASSLGLSTDTQYF